The rows below give T cell receptor beta chains drawn from one sample of a study of cytomegalovirus exposure and HLA in healthy donors. Clones were sequenced by immunoSEQ multiplex PCR, and TCRdb holds only the in-frame ones, with some missing. Recorded here are about 130,000 clones; the top ten clones represent roughly 1.5%. Sequenced sample: PBMCs. These receptors all stem from a woman in her thirties or forties in good health and CMV-seronegative. Each CDR3 is given with its conserved first and last residue. D genes are given only for firm matches.

J	D	V	CDR3
TRBJ1-5	-	TRBV7-2	CASSFGAGAQPQHF
TRBJ2-3	TRBD2	TRBV2	CASSEEVSGGANTQYF
TRBJ2-2	TRBD2	TRBV7-2	CASSHARGGRGTGELFF
TRBJ1-3	-	TRBV10-3	CATQRASSGNTIYF
TRBJ1-1	TRBD1	TRBV7-2	CASIYTGTGYPNTEAFF
TRBJ1-2	TRBD1	TRBV2	CASSQQGSANYGYTF
TRBJ1-3	-	TRBV7-9	CASSLFSGTGNTIYF
TRBJ2-1	TRBD2	TRBV9	CASSAPSGGGSYNEQFF
TRBJ2-1	TRBD2	TRBV7-3	CASSFVGTSSNEQFF
TRBJ1-3	-	TRBV5-1	CASKESSGNTIYF
TRBJ1-1	TRBD1	TRBV29-1	CSADRGNTEAFF
TRBJ1-2	-	TRBV10-2	CASYGGLDYGYTF
TRBJ1-5	TRBD1	TRBV19	CASSIGQGNQPQHF
TRBJ2-1	TRBD2	TRBV7-9	CASNTWTSLLSYNEQFF
TRBJ2-2	TRBD2	TRBV27	CATRSGGPANTGELFF
TRBJ1-2	-	TRBV28	CASREVNGGYTF
TRBJ2-1	TRBD1	TRBV5-1	CASSVGQEDNEQFF